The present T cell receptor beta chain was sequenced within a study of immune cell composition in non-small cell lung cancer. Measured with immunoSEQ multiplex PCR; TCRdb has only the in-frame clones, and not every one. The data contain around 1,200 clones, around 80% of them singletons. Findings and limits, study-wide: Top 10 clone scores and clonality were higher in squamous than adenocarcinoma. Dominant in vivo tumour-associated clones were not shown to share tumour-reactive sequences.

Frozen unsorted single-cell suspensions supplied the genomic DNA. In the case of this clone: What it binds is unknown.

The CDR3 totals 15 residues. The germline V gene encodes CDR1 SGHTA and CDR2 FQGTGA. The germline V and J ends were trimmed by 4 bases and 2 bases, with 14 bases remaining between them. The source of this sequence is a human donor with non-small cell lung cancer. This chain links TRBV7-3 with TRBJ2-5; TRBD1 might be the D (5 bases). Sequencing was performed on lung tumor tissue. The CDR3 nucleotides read TGTGCCAGCAGCTCCAGAATAGGGGATCAAGAGACCCAGTACTTC. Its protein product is CASSSRIGDQETQYF.